The source of this T cell receptor (beta chain) is a study of T cell repertoires in cytomegalovirus infection. Study details: It can be stated that public TCR beta signatures indicated CMV infection as well as a matching HLA type. Findings of the study overall: CMV-specific HLA-C-restricted TCR beta clonotypes dominated the ex vivo response.

This clonotype was counted between two and nine times. The antigen remains unidentified. TCRdb redid the calling of the reads with MiXCR, one entry per CDR3 protein. Among roughly 150,000 distinct CDR3 sequences listed, roughly 20% were seen once. In germline, CDR1 is WSHSY, CDR2 SAAADI. V dropped 5 bases and J dropped 6; count of bases not matched to a gene: 4. CDR3 length equals 14 residues. The receptor was isolated from a human donor in good health (CMV status not recorded). Some clones in this sample may be carry-over from other donors' samples. The sequencing used CD8+ T cells from cultured PBMCs, collected from culture after CMV antigen stimulation. V usage is TRBV10-2 and J usage is TRBJ2-2; TRBD1 matches at 9 bases. CDR3 sequence (DNA): TGCGCCAGCAGTAACAGGGGGCTGGCCGGGGAGCTGTTTTTT. Its protein is CASSNRGLAGELFF.